This T cell receptor (beta chain) was obtained from a study of cytomegalovirus exposure and HLA in healthy donors listed by TCRdb under 2017. Context from the whole study: An earlier analysis of several hundred of the donors reported 250 to 350 Gb of sequence data and around 110 million unique TCR beta sequences from about 200 million T cells. Roughly 300 gigabases of sequencing data and approximately 80 million unique TCR sequences were included in an early release covering about 620 HLA-typed donors. Among the roughly 400 genotyped donors, approximately 77% belonged to the genetic ancestry cluster associated with self-reported Caucasian donors. The study aimed to test whether signatures of past pathogen exposure could be identified by cataloging public T cell receptors. The study used immunosequencing to profile the T cell repertoires of several hundred subjects and linked those repertoires to cytomegalovirus serostatus. Besides the first cohort of around 700 subjects, a separate validation cohort made up of roughly 120 different subjects was used. High-throughput TCR immunosequencing, statistical association of individual TCRs with disease status, and machine learning were combined to predict cytomegalovirus infection status. A later analysis re-examined previously published TCR beta repertoires from hundreds of donors and added high-resolution HLA genotyping to investigate patterns of TCR occurrence. In the later analysis, no new phenotypic data were used to find candidate immune exposures; instead, reliance was placed on TCR beta sequences and their occurrence across donors. An earlier analysis of fewer than 700 of the donors applied high-throughput TCR beta sequencing to assess whether each TCR beta V gene segment acted as functional or pseudogenic. Alongside the repertoire data, information on donor age, sex, ethnicity and CMV serostatus was compiled. Genome-wide SNP genotypes for about 60% of the 666 donors were used in a later genetic analysis, which treated that subset as a discovery cohort. Every repertoire in the discovery cohort had been generated on one and the same sequencing platform. HLA typing covered class I and class II loci at four-digit resolution. The number of typed donors differed by locus: about 620-630 for A, B, C, DRB1 and DQB1; approximately 520 for DQA1; about 600 for DPA1; and around 490 for DPB1. Roughly 5 DR-DQ haplotypes were handled as single units for association and clustering, since linkage in the cohort was strong. Across 398 genotyped donors of the cohort, an average of roughly 250,000 unique TCR beta nucleotide sequences per donor were sequenced, and approximately 17% of those sequences were non-productive. What the research found in general, with its limitations: An earlier analysis of around 600 of the donors showed that most TCR beta V segments appeared in productive rearrangements either about 87% or about 30% of the time, which broadly matched IMGT annotations. In a later genetic analysis, a missense DCLRE1C variant was associated with V-gene and J-gene trimming of TCR beta chains, and the association was replicated in an independent cohort. A cluster of highly shared sequence variants was judged likely to represent a technical artifact of the sequencing pipeline. The authors suggested that the approach could potentially be generalized to other disease states and immunological phenotypes. Because counts were too low, more than 15 rarely observed V segments, including chromosome 9 orphons, were excluded from the earlier analysis of around 640 of the donors. In a later analysis, several top co-occurrence clusters were reported to appear linked to parvovirus B19, influenza, CMV and Epstein-Barr virus. Presence/absence analyses assumed roughly uniform sequencing depth across donors, an assumption that may not hold. Because HLA typing was missing for some donors at each locus, association tests included only the typed subset. A later analysis found that most CMV-associated TCR beta chains appeared HLA-restricted, with HLA associations seemingly driven largely by CMV exposure. Specific HLA alleles were associated with roughly 17,000 TCR beta sequences at a false discovery rate of 0.05 in a later analysis. In vitro tests confirmed that a few of the cytomegalovirus-associated TCR beta chains recognize cytomegalovirus antigens. Assigning TCR associations to individual alleles was difficult when HLA alleles, especially DR and DQ, strongly co-occurred. In a later analysis, HLA-associated TCR beta chains were found to be more clonally expanded and to have lower generation probabilities than equally common non-associated chains. A further reported finding was that TCR beta sequences accurately predicted the HLA-A and HLA-B alleles for most subjects in the first cohort. Immune exposure information for the cohort was limited to CMV serostatus. In this cohort, only TCR beta chains were sequenced, and detectable features were limited by the absence of alpha or paired-chain data. Some IMGT-functional V segments, including TRBV6-2 and TRBV6-3, could not be told apart with the 87-base-pair reads, so those segments were excluded. Most TCR sequences were seen in very few donors, while some public TCRs were found in many individuals. Cytomegalovirus status was reported to be diagnosed by the classifier with high specificity and sensitivity in both the original and validation cohorts. A total of fewer than 200 TCR beta chains were listed by the study as associated with cytomegalovirus. In a later genetic analysis, fewer N-insertions in productive TCRs were reported among donors in an Asian-associated ancestry cluster than the 666-donor mean. Linkage disequilibrium might explain the correlated functional status among segregating V segments, but an unknown experimental factor could not be excluded. In a later analysis, the rate of TCR association differed among HLA loci, with DRB1 alleles having the most associated TCRs and HLA-C alleles having the fewest.

Library prep was done by the immunoSEQ multiplex PCR assay. The multiplex PCR relied on a mix of 60 forward primers for TCR Vbeta segments and 13 reverse primers for TCR Jbeta segments. Amplification of the CDR3 region of rearranged TCR beta genes was performed with a multiplex PCR assay on genomic DNA. The Illumina HiSeq System was used to sequence the amplified TCR beta libraries as 87-base-pair reads. The original methods were these. Across the roughly 600 repertoires, a later analysis counted 78 million or so unique TCR beta chains, roughly 11 million of which were shared by at least two donors. Raw reads were error-corrected and collapsed into unique sequences with a nearest-neighbor algorithm that merged closely related sequences to remove PCR and sequencing errors. CDR3 sequences were aligned to IMGT reference sequences to assign V, D and J gene segments. For a sequence to be retained, a match of at least six nucleotides to both a V gene segment and a J gene segment was required. Rearrangements were classified as productive when the CDR3 lacked stop codons and remained in frame with V and J, and all other rearrangements were classified as non-productive. Following IMGT convention, CDR3 was defined as the stretch from the second conserved V-encoded cysteine up to the conserved J-encoded phenylalanine. The earlier analysis of about 570 of the donors excluded any sequence lacking an unambiguous match to a single V gene segment. An earlier analysis of roughly 590 of the donors called V segments functional above 56.7% productive rearrangements and segregating when the between-donor standard deviation exceeded 5%. A statistical classification framework was built for diagnosing cytomegalovirus status from the catalog of TCR beta chain sequences. In a later analysis, TCR nucleotide sequences were compared against IMGT/GENE-DB human TR gene sequences so that V and J genes could be assigned. The TCRdist pipeline was used in a later analysis to assign CDR3 sequences and most-parsimonious VDJ recombination scenarios. A later analysis defined each TCR beta chain by its CDR3 amino acid sequence plus V-gene family, and excluded reads lacking a unique V-gene family. A later analysis removed 550 to 650 highly shared, low-generation-probability nucleotide sequences to deal with suspected cross-contamination and a sequencing artifact. A later analysis calculated a clonal expansion index for each public chain from normalized within-repertoire ranks of inferred template counts. In a later analysis, generation probabilities were computed using a VDJ recombination model fitted to out-of-frame rearrangements, and the results were checked against IGoR. In a later analysis, TCR-TCR, TCR-HLA and TCR-CMV co-occurrence was scored with hypergeometric tests, and a repertoire-size bias correction was applied to TCR pairs. False discovery rates were estimated in a later analysis by permuting HLA or CMV assignments 20 times. In a later analysis, co-occurring TCRs were grouped using DBSCAN, and TCRdist sequence similarity was added for clustering within HLA-allele-positive subsets. Co-occurrence clustering excluded repertoires with fewer than 30,000 or more than 120,000 public chains, plus five with anomalous nucleotide sharing. TCRdb re-hosts the immuneACCESS table, in-frame sequences only. Its copies lack some clones; in the studies checked, an unresolved V gene accounts for under half of them, and the cause for the rest is not known. V and J calls plus clone size are reproduced from that table; the DNA served to infer D and trimming. A total of 140,000 or so clones appear in this sample, approximately 78% of them only once. The top ten clonotypes cover about 2.5% of the sample.

The CDR3 goes from the cysteine to the phenylalanine over 13 residues. Only the CDR3 region is kept as DNA, spanning 39 bases read in frame from base 1. V is cut back by 0 bases and J by 8 bases, with 0 bases in the junction unmatched. CDR1 MNHNY and CDR2 SVGAGI are derived from the germline V gene (reference sequence). Comments on this clone: The antigen it recognizes is unknown. Within one base of it there is no much larger clone, and no base qualities were kept.

The cohort comprised 710 or so healthy bone marrow donors. All cohort members were sampled while nominally healthy, although unrecorded immune exposures were likely present. The donor tested CMV seropositive, placing the donor among the 250 to 300 seropositive members of the cohort. A peripheral blood sample was provided by each donor, and peripheral blood mononuclear cells were used for TCR beta sequencing. The Qiagen DNeasy Blood Extraction Kit was used to extract genomic DNA from the blood cell samples. The TCR sequence derives from a woman younger than 35 in good health and CMV-seropositive. Sequencing was carried out using PBMCs. This chain joins TRBV6-6 to TRBJ1-4, with 7 central nucleotides matching TRBD1. The CDR3 loop reads CASSYSQGEKLFF. In nucleotides, the sequence is TGTGCCAGCAGTTACTCACAGGGGGAAAAACTGTTTTTT.